This T cell receptor beta chain came from a study of lymphopenia after photon versus proton radiotherapy. General observations from the study: Better survival with proton therapy was suggested as possible, not demonstrated. Larger post-nadir TCR diversity loss correlated inversely with survival in deceased patients. Relative stability marked proton patients; photon patients lost diversity and naive cells. After lymphocyte nadir, photon-treated repertoires showed oligoclonal expansion, especially CD8+ Temra.

Repertoires were generated with immunoSEQ multiplex PCR, while TCRdb's copy carries only in-frame clones and drops some. Found here are fewer than 35,000 clones, approximately 87% of them singletons; the top ten hold approximately 7.3%. In the case of this clone: The antigen remains undetermined.

The CDR3 runs 15 residues. Losses at the gene ends were 4 bases for V and 1 base for J; bases not matched to a gene: 7. CDR1 is SGHDT and CDR2 is YYEEEE in the germline V gene. The genes are TRBV5-6 and TRBJ2-5; the match to TRBD2 covers 7 bases. The TCR comes from a woman aged 50 to 65 with pancreatic cancer. Material: peripheral blood, obtained from a patient treated with photon-based radiotherapy. CDR3 bases: TGTGCCAGCAGCATTAGCGGGCCCTCCCAAGAGACCCAGTACTTC. It encodes CASSISGPSQETQYF.